This TCR beta chain was identified in a study of CD8+CD57+ T cells in acquired aplastic anemia (dated by TCRdb to the late 2010s). Notes on the research overall: Extracted DNA from sorted CD4+ and CD8+ cells averaged approximately 3 ug, ranging from about 0.18 to 27.4 ug. Mean read counts for healthy donor samples were 8.5 million to 10.8 million for CD4+ cells and some 11 million for CD8+ cells.

Comment on this clonotype: The specificity of this receptor is unknown. Compared with germline, one end of the junction differs, possibly owing to a read error.

What the work shows at the level of the full study, not this receptor alone: About 30 CD8+ CDR3 sequences were found in both patients and controls but appeared to be highly expressed in patients and within the immunodominant clones of the patients. Between patients and healthy controls, no significant difference in CD8+ Simpson's diversity was found (P=0.060).

Taken from cysteine to phenylalanine, the CDR3 has 15 residues. Here the CDR3 DNA is all that survives: 45 bases in frame from base 1. Reading the germline V gene (reference sequence) gives CDR1 LNHDA and CDR2 SQIVND. Profiling of TCR beta VDJ combinations and CDR3 sequences used genomic DNA as the template. An Illumina HiSeq 2000 was used for TCR repertoire sequencing. Under the source paper's analysis protocol: TRBV/TRBJ rearrangement plots, CDR3 size and DJ length profiles, and Simpson's diversity index were used to assess repertoires. The most abundant DNA sequence in the deep sequencing data was defined as the immunodominant clone. CDR3 amino acid sequences were checked for sharing between subjects and were compared against published repertoires and the VDJdb database. TCRdb's own reprocessing of the public reads used fastp at Q25 and MiXCR and kept productive beta chains. One record per CDR3 amino acid sequence lists the most common genes and DNA. The V and J calls here are based on TCRdb, not the publication. Here the sample has around 170,000 distinct CDR3 sequences; 63% occur a single time. The ten biggest clones cover 35% to 50% of the sample.

In the study, sorted CD4+ and CD8+ blood T cells from patients with severe aplastic anemia and from healthy subjects underwent deep sequencing of TCR repertoires. Ficoll-Paque density gradient centrifugation was used to isolate peripheral blood mononuclear cells. Before DNA extraction, CD4+ and CD8+ T cells were sorted with FACS or magnetic beads. Recombination joined TRBV19 with TRBJ2-2, and possibly TRBD2, on 6 matching bases. Input material: sorted CD4+, CD8+, or CD8+CD57+ T cells (not recorded which) from PBMCs. This TCR was recovered from a human donor in good health. The bases read TGTGCCGGTATGGTCGTGGGCCGCGGCGGGAATGAGCAGTTTTTT. The encoded protein is CAGMVVGRGGNEQFF. The entire variable domain, with the stretches around the CDR3 drawn from the reference TRBV19 and TRBJ2-2 proteins, is DGGITQSPKYLFRKEGQNVTLSCEQNLNHDAMYWYRQDPGQGLRLIYYSQIVNDFQKGDIAEGYSVSREKKESFPLTVTSAQKNPTAFYLCAGMVVGRGGNEQFFGEGSRLTVL.